This TCR beta chain was identified during a study of T cell responses to AZD1222 COVID-19 vaccine (dated by TCRdb to about 2021). Background on the whole study: Because spike-specific TCR depth and breadth did not differ between the two schedules, AZD1222 recipients who got a second dose at roughly 4 weeks were pooled with those who got a second dose at roughly 12 weeks. Trial participants were enrolled by age into subgroups of 18-55, 56-69 and 70-plus years, and around 140, 26 and 57 TCR-sequenced participants, respectively, were included in these subgroups. A total of 230 to 250 trial participants underwent TCR sequencing, of whom roughly 210 received two doses of AZD1222 and about 25 received two doses of the MenACWY control vaccine. What the research found in general, with its limitations: The vaccine-associated CD4 TCRs covered the entire spike protein, and the dominant responses fell in regions 160-218 and 743-854. Conclusions about previously exposed vaccinees were limited because only a handful of AZD1222 recipients were SARS-CoV-2 seropositive at baseline. In the small 56-69-year group, the increase in depth fell short of significance, most likely because of low power. After two AZD1222 doses, spike-specific TCR breadth and depth were significantly higher than at day 0 and than in MenACWY recipients. Nearly half of unique spike-specific TCRs reportedly recognized epitopes outside regions mutated in the B.1.351 and B.1.1.7 variants. Participants were mostly white British, with more females than males. The authors suggested clonal diversity may have been underestimated. Because no day 14 peak-response samples were available, repertoires were characterized only after the peak T cell response.

The CDR3 covers 14 residues, taking in both the cysteine and the phenylalanine. Just the 42-base CDR3 DNA is kept, in frame starting at base 1. Based on the germline V gene (reference sequence), the CDR1 and CDR2 sequences are LNHDA and SQIVND. Deletion took 5 bases off V and 4 bases off J, with a span of 14 bases between the germline ends. The CDR3 regions of human TCRbeta chains were subjected to immunosequencing. Per the original workflow: Repertoire TCRs were matched against a reference library of SARS-CoV-2-specific TCRs generated with the MIRA antigen-specificity platform. Breadth was defined as the fraction of unique TCRs that were SARS-CoV-2-associated. Depth was defined as the fraction of total T cells that were SARS-CoV-2-associated. Each spike-specific TCR was assigned to its reactive spike region and to a CD4 or CD8 class using the MIRA data. Log10-transformed breadth and depth values were compared by one-way ANOVA with Sidak's multiple comparisons tests. Held by TCRdb, this immuneACCESS table contains in-frame sequences only and omits some clones. Under half of the omission traces to an unresolved V gene where checked; the cause of the rest is unknown. Clone size and the V and J calls come from that table; the DNA yielded D and trimming. The sample table contains 84,000 or so clones; only one count was recorded for 70% to 90% of them. The ten largest clones represent approximately 1.5% of the sample.

Remarks on this clone: The clone's antigen remains unknown. No per-base quality is available; no much larger clone lies one base away.

Read against the paper, the sample's time point label means: baseline before first vaccination. Vaccinee samples came from UK trials COV001 and COV002, including a single-blind randomized controlled phase 2/3 trial of AZD1222 (ChAdOx1 nCoV-19) in healthy adults. For TCRbeta chain sequencing, PBMC samples from trial participants were taken at day 0 and at day 28 after the second dose. The sample here was peripheral blood, taken on day 0 of AZD1222 vaccination. This clonotype originated in an adult in good health. This receptor chain uses TRBV19 and TRBJ1-1, with TRBD1 tentatively as D gene (5 bases match). The CDR3 reads CASSLGLSITEAFF. The bases are TGTGCCAGTAGTCTGGGACTGAGCATCACTGAAGCTTTCTTT.